The text below deals with one T cell receptor beta chain. Germline assignment: CDR1 SEHNR and CDR2 FQNEAQ (reference sequence). V dropped 10 bases and J dropped 1 base, with 16 bases sitting between them. The CDR3 is 15 residues long. TCRdb reanalysed the RACE reads using MiXCR and keeps one entry per CDR3 protein. The sample has around 360,000 distinct CDR3 sequences; about 6% are singletons. This entry comes from a study of human T cells and chemical hapten exposure. Time point indicated: patch test 2, 6 weeks after DPC sensitization. Stated treatment: therapeutic diphenylcyclopropenone sensitization with weekly scalp DPC.

This material consisted of whole blood, taken in connection with sensitization to the hapten diphenylcyclopropenone (DPC). The gene calls are TRBV7-9 and TRBJ2-2, with D perhaps TRBD1 (6 bases). The clonotype was recovered from a woman under 30 with alopecia areata. Some clones in this sample may be carry-over from other donors' samples. The CDR3 sequence: CAIEKGGVNTGELFF. The CDR3, as DNA: TGTGCCATCGAGAAAGGGGGAGTGAACACCGGGGAGCTGTTTTTT.